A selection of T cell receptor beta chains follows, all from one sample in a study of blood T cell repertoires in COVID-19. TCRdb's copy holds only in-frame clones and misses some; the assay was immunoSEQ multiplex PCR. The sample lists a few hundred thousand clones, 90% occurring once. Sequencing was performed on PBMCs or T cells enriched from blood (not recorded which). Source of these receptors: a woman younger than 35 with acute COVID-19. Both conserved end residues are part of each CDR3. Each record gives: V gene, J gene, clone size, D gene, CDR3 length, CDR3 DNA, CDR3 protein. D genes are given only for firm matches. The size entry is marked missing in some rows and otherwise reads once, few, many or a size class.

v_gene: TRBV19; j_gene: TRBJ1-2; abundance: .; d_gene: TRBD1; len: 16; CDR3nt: TGTGCCAGTAGTAAAGGGACAGCGAGCTTACGCTATGGCTACACCTTC; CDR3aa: CASSKGTASLRYGYTF
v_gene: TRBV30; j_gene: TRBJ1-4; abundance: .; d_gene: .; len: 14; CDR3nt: TGTGCCTGGAGTTCGGCCCGACTAAAGGAAAAACTGTTTTTT; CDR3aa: CAWSSARLKEKLFF
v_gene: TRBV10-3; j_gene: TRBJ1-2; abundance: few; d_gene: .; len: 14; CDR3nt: TGTGCCATCAGTGACGGGGGTGCTAACTATGGCTACACCTTC; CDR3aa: CAISDGGANYGYTF
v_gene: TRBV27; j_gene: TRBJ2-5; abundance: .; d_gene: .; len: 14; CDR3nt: TGTGCCATCGCCCCGGCAGGGTGGGGAGAGACCCAGTACTTC; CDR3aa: CAIAPAGWGETQYF
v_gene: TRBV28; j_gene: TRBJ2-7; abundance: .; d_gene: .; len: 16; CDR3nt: TGTGCCAGCAGTTCATCCCGAGGGAACCATTACTACGAGCAGTACTTC; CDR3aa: CASSSSRGNHYYEQYF
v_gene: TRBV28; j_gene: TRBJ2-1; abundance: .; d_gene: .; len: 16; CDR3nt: TGTGCCAGCAGTTTATATGGGCAGGGCTCCTACAATGAGCAGTTCTTC; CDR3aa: CASSLYGQGSYNEQFF
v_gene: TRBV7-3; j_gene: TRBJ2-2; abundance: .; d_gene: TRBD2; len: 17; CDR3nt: TGTGCCAGCAGCCCCACCCCCGGGAGGACGAACACCGGGGAGCTGTTTTTT; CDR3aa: CASSPTPGRTNTGELFF
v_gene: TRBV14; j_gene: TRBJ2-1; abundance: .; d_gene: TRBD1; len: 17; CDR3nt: TGTGCCAGCAGCCAATGGGCTGCCGGGACAGGATACCCAGGGCAGTTCTTC; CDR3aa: CASSQWAAGTGYPGQFF
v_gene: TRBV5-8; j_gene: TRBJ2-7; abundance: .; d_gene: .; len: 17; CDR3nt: TGTGCCAGCAGCTTGCAAGTCATTTCTACGGAGGCCTACGAGCAGTACTTC; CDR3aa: CASSLQVISTEAYEQYF
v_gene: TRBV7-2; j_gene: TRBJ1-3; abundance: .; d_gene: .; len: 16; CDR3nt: TGTGCCAGCAGCACTTTCGGGATTTATTCCGGAAACACCATATATTTT; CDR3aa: CASSTFGIYSGNTIYF
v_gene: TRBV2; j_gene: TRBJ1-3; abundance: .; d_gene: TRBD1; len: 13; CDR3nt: TGTGCCAGCCTCGGGACAGGGGAGAACACCATATATTTT; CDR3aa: CASLGTGENTIYF
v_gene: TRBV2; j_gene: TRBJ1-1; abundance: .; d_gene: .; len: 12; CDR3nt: TGTGCCAGCAGTGGTACAAACACTGAAGCTTTCTTT; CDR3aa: CASSGTNTEAFF
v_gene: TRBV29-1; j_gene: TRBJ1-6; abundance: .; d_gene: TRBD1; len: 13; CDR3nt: TGCAGCGTCGGGACAGGGTACGGTTCACCCCTCCACTTT; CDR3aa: CSVGTGYGSPLHF
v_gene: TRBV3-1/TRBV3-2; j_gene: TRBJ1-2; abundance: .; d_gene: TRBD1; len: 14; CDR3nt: TGTGCCAGCAGCCAATATACAGGGGACGATGGCTACACCTTC; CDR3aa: CASSQYTGDDGYTF
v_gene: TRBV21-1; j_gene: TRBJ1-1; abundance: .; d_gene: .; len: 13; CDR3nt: TGTGCCAGCTACAAAACATCGAACACTGAAGCTTTCTTT; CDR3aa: CASYKTSNTEAFF
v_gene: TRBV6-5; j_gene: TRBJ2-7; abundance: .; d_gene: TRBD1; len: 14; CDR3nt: TGTGCCAGCAGTTACCAGGGACAGGGGAGCGAGCAGTACTTC; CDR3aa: CASSYQGQGSEQYF
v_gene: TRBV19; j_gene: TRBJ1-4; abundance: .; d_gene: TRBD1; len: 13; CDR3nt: TGTGCCAGTAGTAAGGGGGCAAGGGAAAAACTGTTTTTT; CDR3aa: CASSKGAREKLFF
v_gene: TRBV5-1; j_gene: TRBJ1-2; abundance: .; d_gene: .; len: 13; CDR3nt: TGCGCCAGCAGCTTCGGGGGAAACTATGGCTACACCTTC; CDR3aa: CASSFGGNYGYTF
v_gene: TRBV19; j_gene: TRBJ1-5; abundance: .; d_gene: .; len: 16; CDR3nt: TGTGCCAGTAGTCCCCGGCGGGGGGATAGCAATCAGCCCCAGCATTTT; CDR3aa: CASSPRRGDSNQPQHF
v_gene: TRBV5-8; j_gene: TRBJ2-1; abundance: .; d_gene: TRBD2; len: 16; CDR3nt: TGTGCCAGCAGCTCCTCCTCGGGACTAGCGGGACCCGAGCAGTTCTTC; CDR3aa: CASSSSSGLAGPEQFF
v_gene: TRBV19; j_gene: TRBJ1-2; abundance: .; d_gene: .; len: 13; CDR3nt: TGTGCCAGTAGTAGGGGAGGAAACTATGGCTACACCTTC; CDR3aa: CASSRGGNYGYTF
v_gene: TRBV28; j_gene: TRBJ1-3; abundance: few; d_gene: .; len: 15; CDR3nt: TGTGCCAGCAGTTTACGCTGGCTCTCTGGAAACACCATATATTTT; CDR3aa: CASSLRWLSGNTIYF
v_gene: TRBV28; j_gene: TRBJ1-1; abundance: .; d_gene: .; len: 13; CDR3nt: TGTGCCAGCAGTCCGCGGATATACACTGAAGCTTTCTTT; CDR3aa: CASSPRIYTEAFF
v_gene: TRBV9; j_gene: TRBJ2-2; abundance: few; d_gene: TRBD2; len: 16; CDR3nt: TGTGCCAGCAGCGTAGATTGGGGGAGGGCCACCGGGGAGCTGTTTTTT; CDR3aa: CASSVDWGRATGELFF
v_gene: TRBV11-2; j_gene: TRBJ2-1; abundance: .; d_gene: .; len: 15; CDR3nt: TGTGCCAGCAGCTTAGTCGGCCTAGCGCCAGATGAGCAGTTCTTC; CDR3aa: CASSLVGLAPDEQFF
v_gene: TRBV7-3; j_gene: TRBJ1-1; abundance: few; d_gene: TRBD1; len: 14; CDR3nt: TGTGCCAGCAGCCTCCGACAGGGGAACACTGAAGCTTTCTTT; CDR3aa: CASSLRQGNTEAFF
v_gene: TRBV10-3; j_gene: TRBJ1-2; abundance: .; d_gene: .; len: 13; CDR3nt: TGTGCCATCAGCTTTGAGTGGGGGGAAGGCTACACCTTC; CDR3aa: CAISFEWGEGYTF
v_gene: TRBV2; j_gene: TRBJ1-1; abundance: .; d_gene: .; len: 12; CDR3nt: TGTGCCGGCGGAGGTTTGAACACTGAAGCTTTCTTT; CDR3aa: CAGGGLNTEAFF
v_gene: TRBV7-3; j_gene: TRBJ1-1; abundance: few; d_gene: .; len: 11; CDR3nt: TGTGCCAGCAGGGGAGGGAAGGAAGCTTTCTTT; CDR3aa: CASRGGKEAFF
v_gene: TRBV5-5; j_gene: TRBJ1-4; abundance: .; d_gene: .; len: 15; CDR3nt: TGTGCCAGCAGCTTCCAGGCCGCAACTAATGAAAAACTGTTTTTT; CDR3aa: CASSFQAATNEKLFF
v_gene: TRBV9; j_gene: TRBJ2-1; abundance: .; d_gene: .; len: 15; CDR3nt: TGTGCCAGCAGCGTAACTGGTGACTCCTACAATGAGCAGTTCTTC; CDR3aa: CASSVTGDSYNEQFF
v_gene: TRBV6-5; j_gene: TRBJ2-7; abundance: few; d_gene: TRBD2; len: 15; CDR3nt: TGTGCCAGCAGTTACGGACTAGCGGAACCCTACGAGCAGTACTTC; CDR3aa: CASSYGLAEPYEQYF
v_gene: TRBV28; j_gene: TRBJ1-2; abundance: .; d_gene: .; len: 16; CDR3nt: TGTGCCAGCAGTTTAGGCGTATCGGGGGGGCTCTATGGCTACACCTTC; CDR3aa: CASSLGVSGGLYGYTF
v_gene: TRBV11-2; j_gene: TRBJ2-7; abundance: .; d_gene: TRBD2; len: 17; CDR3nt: TGTGCCAGCAGCTCGGGACTAGCGGGAGGTCCCTCCTACGAGCAGTACTTC; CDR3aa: CASSSGLAGGPSYEQYF
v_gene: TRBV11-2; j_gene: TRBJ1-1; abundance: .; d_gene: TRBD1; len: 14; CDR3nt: TGTGCCAGCAGCGCGCGACAGGGCTGGACTGAAGCTTTCTTT; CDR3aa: CASSARQGWTEAFF
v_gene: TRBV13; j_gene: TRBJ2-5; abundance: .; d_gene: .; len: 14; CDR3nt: TGTGCCAGCAGTCACGAGGCAGGGCCGAAGACCCAGTACTTC; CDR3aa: CASSHEAGPKTQYF
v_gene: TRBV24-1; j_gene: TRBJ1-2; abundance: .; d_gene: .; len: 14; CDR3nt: TGTGCCACCTATACAGGCCCCCCTGACTATGGCTACACCTTC; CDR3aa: CATYTGPPDYGYTF
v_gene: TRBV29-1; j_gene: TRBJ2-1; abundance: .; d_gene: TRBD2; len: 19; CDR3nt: TGCAGCGTTGACCCGGGACTAGCGGGCGGACTTTTCTCCTACAATGAGCAGTTCTTC; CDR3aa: CSVDPGLAGGLFSYNEQFF
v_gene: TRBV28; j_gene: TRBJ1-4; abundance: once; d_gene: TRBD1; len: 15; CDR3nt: TGTGCCAGCAGTCCTCCGGGATCAGGGGGTGAAAAACTGTTTTTT; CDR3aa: CASSPPGSGGEKLFF
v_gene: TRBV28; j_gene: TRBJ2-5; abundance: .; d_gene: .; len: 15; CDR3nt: TGTGCCAGCAGAACACAGGGGGGGGAAGGGGAGACCCAGTACTTC; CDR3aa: CASRTQGGEGETQYF
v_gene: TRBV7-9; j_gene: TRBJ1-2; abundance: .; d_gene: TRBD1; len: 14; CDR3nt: TGTGCCAGCAGCTTATCGGGACAGGGGGCAGGCTACACCTTC; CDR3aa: CASSLSGQGAGYTF
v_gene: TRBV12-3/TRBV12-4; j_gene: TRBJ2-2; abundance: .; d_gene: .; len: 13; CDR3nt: TGTGCCAGCAGTTTACGGGAAGGTGGGGAGCTGTTTTTT; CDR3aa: CASSLREGGELFF
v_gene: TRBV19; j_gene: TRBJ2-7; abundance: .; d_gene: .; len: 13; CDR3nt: TGTGCCACTAGAGGCAGGGTCTCCTACGAGCAGTACTTC; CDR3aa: CATRGRVSYEQYF
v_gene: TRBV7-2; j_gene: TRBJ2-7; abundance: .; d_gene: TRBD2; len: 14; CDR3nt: TGTGCCAGCAGTCCTAGCGGGAGGGGGGGCGAGCAGTACTTC; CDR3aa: CASSPSGRGGEQYF
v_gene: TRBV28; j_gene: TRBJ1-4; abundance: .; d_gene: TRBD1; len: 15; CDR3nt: TGTGCCAGCAGTTCCGGACAGGGGGGTAATGAAAAACTGTTTTTT; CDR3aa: CASSSGQGGNEKLFF
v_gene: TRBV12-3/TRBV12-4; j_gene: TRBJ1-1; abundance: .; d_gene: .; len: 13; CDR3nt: TGTGCCAGCACCCCCCAGGTGAACACTGAAGCTTTCTTT; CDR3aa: CASTPQVNTEAFF